These 5 T cell receptor beta chains share one sample of origin, sequenced in a study of blood T cell repertoires in COVID-19. The protocol was immunoSEQ multiplex PCR, while the TCRdb copy is restricted to in-frame clones and leaves out a portion. Seen here are under 200,000 clones, about 90% observed once, and the top ten hold under 2%. Sequencing input: peripheral blood. The receptors come from a man younger than 35 with active or convalescent COVID-19.

The genes are TRBV27 and TRBJ1-3; D is ambiguous. CDR3 length equals 15 residues. V was shortened by 6 bases and J by 0 bases, with 12 bases between the two germline ends. Germline CDR1 is MNHEY and CDR2 is SMNVEV (reference sequence). The CDR3 DNA sequence: TGTGCCAGCAGGGAGGGCTTCCGCTCTGGAAACACCATATATTTT. Translating it yields CASREGFRSGNTIYF.

The chain combines TRBV6-5 with TRBJ1-4; 9 nucleotides agree with TRBD1. Germline V gene data show CDR1 as MNHEY and CDR2 as SVGAGI. V lost 4 bases, J lost 4 bases, and 4 bases stayed unmatched. This CDR3 is 15 amino acids long. CDR3 amino acids: CASSSPGQGNEKLFF. CDR3 DNA sequence: TGTGCCAGCAGTTCCCCGGGACAGGGTAATGAAAAACTGTTTTTT.

V is TRBV30 and J is TRBJ2-3, with D possibly being TRBD2 (5 bases). There are 15 residues in the CDR3. CDR1 and CDR2 from the germline V gene are GTSNPN and SVGIG (reference sequence). V was cut by 0 bases and J by 3 bases, with 13 bases left in between. CDR3 protein: CAWSVKASGTDTQYF. As DNA, the CDR3 is TGTGCCTGGAGTGTAAAGGCCTCGGGGACAGATACGCAGTATTTT.

The chain combines TRBV5-1 with TRBJ2-7; D might be TRBD2 (5 bases). Germline V gene sequence: CDR1 SGHRS, CDR2 YFSETQ. Deletions cut 2 bases from V and 4 bases from J, with 13 bases between. CDR3 size: 14 residues. For the CDR3, the DNA is TGCGCCAGCAGCTTTACCGGGGTAATTTACGAGCAGTACTTC. Translation gives CASSFTGVIYEQYF.

The chain joins TRBV7-2 to TRBJ2-7, with D maybe TRBD1 (6 bases). V dropped 4 bases and J dropped 0 bases, with 10 bases sitting between them. Germline V gives CDR1 SGHTA, CDR2 FQGNSA. The CDR3 is 14 amino acids. The CDR3 is CASSSTGFSYEQYF. The CDR3 region has the DNA TGTGCCAGCAGCTCAACAGGGTTCTCCTACGAGCAGTACTTC. Drawing the rest from reference TRBV7-2 and TRBJ2-7, the complete variable domain is GAGVSQSPSNKVTEKGKDVELRCDPISGHTALYWYRQSLGQGLEFLIYFQGNSAPDKSGLPSDRFSAERTGGSVSTLTIQRTQQEDSAVYLCASSSTGFSYEQYFGPGTRLTVT.